Each of the 12 T cell receptor beta chains below was sequenced from the same sample in a study of blood T cell repertoires in COVID-19. Assay: immunoSEQ multiplex PCR; the TCRdb copy retains only in-frame clones and omits some. In the table there are a few hundred thousand clones, more than 70% of which are singletons. The sequencing input was peripheral blood. The source of these receptors is a woman older than 75 with acute or convalescent COVID-19.

This clone was detected ten times or more. J is TRBJ1-4 and V is TRBV24-1; possible D gene TRBD1, 6 bases. The V gene's germline CDR1 is KGHDR and CDR2 SFDVKD. This CDR3 is 17 amino acids long. V was cut by 6 bases and J by 1 base, with 17 bases left in between. The CDR3 here is CATSPGGQGLTNEKLFF. The CDR3 coding sequence is TGTGCCACCAGTCCCGGGGGGCAGGGTCTAACTAATGAAAAACTGTTTTTT.

The chain joins TRBV11-3 to TRBJ2-7; D unresolved. Germline V gives CDR1 SGHNT, CDR2 YENEEA. CDR3 length: 15 amino acids. V was cut by 1 base and J by 3 bases, with 13 bases left in between. The CDR3 DNA reads TGTGCCAGCAGCTTAGCGTCCCGCCAGGTCTACGAGCAGTACTTC. It is translated as CASSLASRQVYEQYF.

This clone was recorded a few times. The chain links TRBV11-2 to TRBJ1-6; perhaps TRBD1 as D (6 bases). The V gene lost 1 base and the J gene lost 3 bases, with 13 bases spanning the gap. This CDR3 has 17 amino acids. Germline V CDR1 and CDR2: SGHAT, FQNNGV. The CDR3 nucleotides read TGTGCCAGCAGCTTAGTAGGGTCAGGGGTCTATAATTCACCCCTCCACTTT. This translates into CASSLVGSGVYNSPLHF.

This rearrangement joins TRBV7-2 to TRBJ1-6; D remains unclear. Germline V gives CDR1 SGHTA, CDR2 FQGNSA. This CDR3 has 13 residues. V lost 5 bases, J lost 4 bases, and 6 bases lay in between. The chain's CDR3 is CASSPQYNSPLHF. The CDR3 coding sequence is TGTGCCAGCAGCCCCCAGTATAATTCACCCCTCCACTTT.

V gene TRBV29-1 combines with J gene TRBJ1-1; D remains ambiguous. The V end lost 6 bases, the J end lost 4 bases, and 15 bases lay between the germline ends. CDR3 length: 13 amino acids. In germline, CDR1 is SQVTM, CDR2 ANQGSEA. The CDR3 DNA follows: TGCAGCGTGGGAGGCCCGACGGGCACTGAAGCTTTCTTT. Encoded protein: CSVGGPTGTEAFF.

The chain links TRBV28 to TRBJ2-3; a weak D match, TRBD1 (7 bases). Germline lookup yields CDR1 MDHEN and CDR2 SYDVKM. This CDR3 has 14 residues. The V and J ends lost 7 bases and 0 bases respectively, with 11 bases between them. The CDR3, as DNA: TGTGCCAGCATTCAGGGGGGTAGCACAGATACGCAGTATTTT. Translation gives CASIQGGSTDTQYF.

Note on this clone: Additional DNA sequences in this sample encode the identical CDR3. The genes are TRBV19 and TRBJ1-4; tentative D call: TRBD1 (6 bases). Germline loops: CDR1 LNHDA, CDR2 SQIVND (reference sequence). The CDR3 is 14 residues long. V was trimmed by 1 base and J by 4 bases, leaving 7 bases between them. Written as DNA, the CDR3 is TGTGCCAGTAGTATAGGGGGACATAATGAAAAACTGTTTTTT. Amino acid sequence: CASSIGGHNEKLFF.

This CDR3 is CASSPGNSPLHF. The CDR3 DNA sequence: TGTGCCAGCAGTCCAGGGAATTCACCCCTCCACTTT. The V call is TRBV2, the J call TRBJ1-6; tentative D call: TRBD1 (5 bases). Germline values: CDR1 SNHLY, CDR2 FYNNEI. Trimming cost V 5 bases and J 7 bases, with 6 bases left between them. The CDR3 runs 12 residues.

The chain links TRBV6-5 to TRBJ2-3, with 11 bases identical to TRBD2. This CDR3 comprises 15 residues. Germline values: CDR1 MNHEY, CDR2 SVGAGI. V gave up 6 bases and J gave up 5 bases; unmatched junction bases: 7. This chain's CDR3 is CASRKTSGAGDTQYF. The CDR3 region has the DNA TGTGCCAGCAGGAAGACTAGCGGGGCCGGAGATACGCAGTATTTT.

V gene TRBV21-1 combines with J gene TRBJ2-7; the D call TRBD1 from the table was never checked on the DNA. TRBV21-1 is an annotated pseudogene. The CDR3 is 14 amino acids. CDR3 sequence reads: CASSKATGTYEQYF. As DNA, the CDR3 is TGTGCCAGCAGCAAAGCGACAGGAACCTACGAGCAGTACTTC.

J is TRBJ2-1 and V is TRBV3-1 (or the pseudogene TRBV3-2), with D maybe TRBD2 (5 bases). This CDR3 region has 15 residues. V dropped 1 base and J dropped 9 bases, with 16 bases sitting between them. The germline V gene encodes CDR1 LGHDT and CDR2 YNNKEL (reference sequence). DNA of the CDR3: TGTGCCAGCAGCCAAGTAATGAGGTCCCGGGGTGAGCAGTTCTTC. Translated, it gives CASSQVMRSRGEQFF.

The chain couples TRBV9 to TRBJ1-5; 10 nucleotides align to TRBD1. V dropped 4 bases and J dropped 5; count of bases not matched to a gene: 6. Looked up from germline, CDR1 is SGDLS and CDR2 is YYNGEE. The CDR3 loop spans 15 amino acids. The CDR3 spells CASSQGQGYDQPQHF. The DNA for the CDR3 is TGTGCCAGCAGCCAGGGACAGGGGTACGATCAGCCCCAGCATTTT. Using reference TRBV9 and TRBJ1-5 for the parts outside the CDR3, the full variable domain is DSGVTQTPKHLITATGQRVTLRCSPRSGDLSVYWYQQSLDQGLQFLIQYYNGEERAKGNILERFSAQQFPDLHSELNLSSLELGDSALYFCASSQGQGYDQPQHFGDGTRLSIL.